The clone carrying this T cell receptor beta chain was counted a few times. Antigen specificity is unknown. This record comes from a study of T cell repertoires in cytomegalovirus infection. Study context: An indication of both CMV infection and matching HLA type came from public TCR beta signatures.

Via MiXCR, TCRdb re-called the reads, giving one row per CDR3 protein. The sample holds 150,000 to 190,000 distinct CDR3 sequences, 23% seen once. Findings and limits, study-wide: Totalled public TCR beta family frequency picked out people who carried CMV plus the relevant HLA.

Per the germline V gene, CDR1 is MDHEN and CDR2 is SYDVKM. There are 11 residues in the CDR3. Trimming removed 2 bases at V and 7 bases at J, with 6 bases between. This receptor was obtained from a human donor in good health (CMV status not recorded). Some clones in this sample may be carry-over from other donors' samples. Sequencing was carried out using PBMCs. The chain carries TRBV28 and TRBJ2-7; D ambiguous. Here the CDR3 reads CASSLEWEQYF. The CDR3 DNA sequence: TGTGCCAGCAGTTTAGAGTGGGAGCAGTACTTC.